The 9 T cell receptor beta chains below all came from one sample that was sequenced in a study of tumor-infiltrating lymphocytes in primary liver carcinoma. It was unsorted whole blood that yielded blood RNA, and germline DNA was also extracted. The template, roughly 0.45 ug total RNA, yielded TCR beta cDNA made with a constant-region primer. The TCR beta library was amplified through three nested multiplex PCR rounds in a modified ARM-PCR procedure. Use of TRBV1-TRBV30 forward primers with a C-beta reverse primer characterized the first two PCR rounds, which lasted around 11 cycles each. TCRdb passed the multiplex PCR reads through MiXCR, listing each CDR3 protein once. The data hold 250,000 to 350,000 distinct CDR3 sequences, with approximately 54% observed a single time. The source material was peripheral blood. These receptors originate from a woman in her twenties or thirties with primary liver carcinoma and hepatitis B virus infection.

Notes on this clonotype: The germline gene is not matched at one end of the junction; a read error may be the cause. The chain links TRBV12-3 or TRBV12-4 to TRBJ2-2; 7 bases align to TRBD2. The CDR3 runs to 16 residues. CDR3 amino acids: CANSPRDYANTGELFF. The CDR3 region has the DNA TGTGCCAACAGTCCGAGGGACTACGCGAACACCGGGGAGCTGTTTTTT.

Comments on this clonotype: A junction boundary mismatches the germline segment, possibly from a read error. The CDR3 nucleotides are TGTGTCAGCAGCCCAGTAGGGGGGCGCACAGATACGCAGTATTTT. Translating gives CVSSPVGGRTDTQYF. V usage is TRBV4-2 and J usage is TRBJ2-3, with D perhaps assigned TRBD1 or TRBD2 (6 bases each). This CDR3 region has 15 residues. CDR1 is LGHNA, CDR2 YNFKEQ, per germline.

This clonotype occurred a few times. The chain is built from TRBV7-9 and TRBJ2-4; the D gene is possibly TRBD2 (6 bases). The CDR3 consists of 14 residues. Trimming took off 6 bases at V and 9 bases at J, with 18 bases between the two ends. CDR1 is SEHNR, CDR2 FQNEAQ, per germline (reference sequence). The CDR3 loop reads CASSRAEVSGIQYF. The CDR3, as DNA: TGTGCCAGCAGTCGGGCCGAGGTTAGCGGCATTCAGTACTTC.

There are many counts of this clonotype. As DNA, the CDR3 is TGTGCCATCAGTGAACCAACGGGATCAGATACGCAGTATTTT. Amino acid sequence: CAISEPTGSDTQYF. The chain joins TRBV10-3 to TRBJ2-3, with TRBD2 as a possible D gene (5 bases). The CDR3 extends over 14 amino acids. V was cut by 3 bases and J by 4 bases, with 11 bases left in between. Germline values: CDR1 ENHRY, CDR2 SYGVKD.

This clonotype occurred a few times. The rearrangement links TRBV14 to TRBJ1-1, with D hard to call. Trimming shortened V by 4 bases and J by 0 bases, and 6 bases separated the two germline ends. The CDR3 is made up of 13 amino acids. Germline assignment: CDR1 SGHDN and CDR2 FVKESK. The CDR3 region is CASSRQMNTEAFF. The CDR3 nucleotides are TGTGCCAGCAGCCGTCAGATGAACACTGAAGCTTTCTTT.

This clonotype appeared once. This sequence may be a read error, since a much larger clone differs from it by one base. The CDR3 bases are TGTGCCAGCAGCCATGGCAGCGGGAGTGAGGATACGCTGTATTTT. This translates into CASSHGSGSEDTLYF. This chain connects TRBV4-2 to TRBJ2-3; 8 nucleotides match TRBD2. The CDR3 extends over 15 amino acids. CDR1 is LGHNA, CDR2 YNFKEQ, per germline.

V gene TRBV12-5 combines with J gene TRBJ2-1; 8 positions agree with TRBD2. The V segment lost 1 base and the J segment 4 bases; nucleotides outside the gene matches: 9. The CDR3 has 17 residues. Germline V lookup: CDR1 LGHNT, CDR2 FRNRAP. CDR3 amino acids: CASGLAKSSGGYNEQFF. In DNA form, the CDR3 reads TGTGCTAGTGGTTTGGCCAAGTCCAGCGGGGGATACAATGAGCAGTTCTTC.

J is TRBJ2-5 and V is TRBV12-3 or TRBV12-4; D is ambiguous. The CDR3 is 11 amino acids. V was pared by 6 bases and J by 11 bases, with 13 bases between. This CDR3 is CASSSDNEQYF. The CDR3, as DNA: TGTGCCAGCAGCTCAGACAATGAGCAGTACTTC.

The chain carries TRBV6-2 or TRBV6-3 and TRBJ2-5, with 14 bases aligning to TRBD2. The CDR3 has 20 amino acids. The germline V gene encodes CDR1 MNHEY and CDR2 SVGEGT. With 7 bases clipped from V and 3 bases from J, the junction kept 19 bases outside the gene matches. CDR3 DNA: TGTGCCAGCATTACCACCGGGACTAGCGGGAGTCATGGGGAGAAAGAGACCCAGTACTTC. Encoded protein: CASITTGTSGSHGEKETQYF.